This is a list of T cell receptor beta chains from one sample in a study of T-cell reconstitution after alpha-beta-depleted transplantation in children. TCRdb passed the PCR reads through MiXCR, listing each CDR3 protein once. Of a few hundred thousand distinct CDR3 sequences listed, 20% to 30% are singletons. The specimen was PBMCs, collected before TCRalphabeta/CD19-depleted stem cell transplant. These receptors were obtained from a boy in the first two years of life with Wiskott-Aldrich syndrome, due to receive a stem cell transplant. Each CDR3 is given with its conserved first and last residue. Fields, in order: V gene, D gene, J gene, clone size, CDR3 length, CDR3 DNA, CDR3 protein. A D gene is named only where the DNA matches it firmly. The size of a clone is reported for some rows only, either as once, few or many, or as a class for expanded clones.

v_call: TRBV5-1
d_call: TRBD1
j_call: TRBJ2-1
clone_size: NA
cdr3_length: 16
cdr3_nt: TGCGCCAGCAGCCAATTGGGACAGGGAACCTACAATGAGCAGTTCTTC
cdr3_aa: CASSQLGQGTYNEQFF

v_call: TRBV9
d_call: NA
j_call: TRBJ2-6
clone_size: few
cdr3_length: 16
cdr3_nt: TGTGCCAGCAGCGCAGGGGTCGGCTCTGGGGCCAACGTCCTGACTTTC
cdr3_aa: CASSAGVGSGANVLTF

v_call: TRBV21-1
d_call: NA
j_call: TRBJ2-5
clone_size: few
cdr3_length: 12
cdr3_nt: TGTGCCAGCAGACTGGGCCGGGAGACCCAGTACTTC
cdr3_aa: CASRLGRETQYF

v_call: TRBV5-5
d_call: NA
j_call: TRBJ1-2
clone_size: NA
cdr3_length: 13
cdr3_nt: TGTGCCAGCAGCTTTGACGGGATTTTCGGCTACACCTTC
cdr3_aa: CASSFDGIFGYTF

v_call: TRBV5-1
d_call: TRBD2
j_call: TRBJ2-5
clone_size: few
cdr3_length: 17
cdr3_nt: TGCGCCAGCAGCTTGGCGAGCGGGAGGGCCGCACAAGAGACCCAGTACTTC
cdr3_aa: CASSLASGRAAQETQYF

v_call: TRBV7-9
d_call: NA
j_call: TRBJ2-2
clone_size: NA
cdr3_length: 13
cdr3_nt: TGTGCCAGCACCTTACTAAGTAACGGGGAGCTGTTTTTT
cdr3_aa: CASTLLSNGELFF

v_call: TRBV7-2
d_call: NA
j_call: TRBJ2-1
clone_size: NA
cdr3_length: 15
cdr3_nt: TGTGCCAGCAGCCCCTATACCTATACCTACAATGAGCAGTTCTTC
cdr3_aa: CASSPYTYTYNEQFF

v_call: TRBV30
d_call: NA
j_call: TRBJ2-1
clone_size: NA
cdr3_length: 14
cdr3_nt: TGTGCCTGGAGTGGGAGCTCCCTCTACAATGAGCAGTTCTTC
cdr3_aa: CAWSGSSLYNEQFF

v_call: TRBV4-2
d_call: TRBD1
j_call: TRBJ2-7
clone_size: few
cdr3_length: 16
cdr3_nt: TGTGCCAGCAGCCAAGAGGGGACAGGGCGATTCTACGAGCAGTACTTC
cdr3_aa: CASSQEGTGRFYEQYF

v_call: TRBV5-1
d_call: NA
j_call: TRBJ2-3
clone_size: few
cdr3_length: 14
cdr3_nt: TGCGCCAGCAGCTTGGTGGCACCCACAGATACGCAGTATTTT
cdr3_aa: CASSLVAPTDTQYF

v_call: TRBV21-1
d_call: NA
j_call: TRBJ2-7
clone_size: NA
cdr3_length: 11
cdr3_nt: TGTGCCAGCAGCAAGACGTCCGAGCAGTACTTC
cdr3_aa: CASSKTSEQYF

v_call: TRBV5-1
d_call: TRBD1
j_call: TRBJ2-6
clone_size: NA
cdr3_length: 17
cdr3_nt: TGCGCCAGCAGCCTCCGGGACAGGGTTCCTGGGGCCAACGTCCTGACTTTC
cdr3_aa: CASSLRDRVPGANVLTF

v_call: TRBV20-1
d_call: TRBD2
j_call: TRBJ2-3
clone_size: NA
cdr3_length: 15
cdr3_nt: TGCAGTGCTAGAGATGCTAGCGGGGGCACAGATACGCAGTATTTT
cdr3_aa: CSARDASGGTDTQYF

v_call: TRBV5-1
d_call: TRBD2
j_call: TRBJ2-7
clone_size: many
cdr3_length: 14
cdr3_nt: TGTGCCAGCAGCCGGACTAGCGGGACCTACGAGCAGTACTTC
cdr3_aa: CASSRTSGTYEQYF

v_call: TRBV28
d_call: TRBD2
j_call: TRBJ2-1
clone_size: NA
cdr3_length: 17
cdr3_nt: TGTGCCAGCGAGGCTAGCGGGAGGGCGTTTTCCTACAATGAGCAGTTCTTC
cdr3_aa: CASEASGRAFSYNEQFF

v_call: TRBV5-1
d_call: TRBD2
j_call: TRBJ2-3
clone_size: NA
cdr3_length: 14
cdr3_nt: TGCGCCAGCAGCGTGCGACTAGCGGGAGATACGCAGTATTTT
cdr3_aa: CASSVRLAGDTQYF

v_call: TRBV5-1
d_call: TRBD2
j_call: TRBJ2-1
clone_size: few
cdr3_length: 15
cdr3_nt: TGCGCCAGCAGCCGAGGGCTAGCGGGTTCCAATGAGCAGTTCTTC
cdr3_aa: CASSRGLAGSNEQFF

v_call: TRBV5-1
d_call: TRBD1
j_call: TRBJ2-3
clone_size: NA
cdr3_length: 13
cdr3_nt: TGCGCCAGCAGCCCACAGGGGCAGGATACGCAGTATTTT
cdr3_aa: CASSPQGQDTQYF

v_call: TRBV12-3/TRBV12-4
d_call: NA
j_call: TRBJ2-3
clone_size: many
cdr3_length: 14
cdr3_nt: TGTGCCAGCAGCTTAGGGGGTGGCACAGATACGCAGTATTTT
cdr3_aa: CASSLGGGTDTQYF

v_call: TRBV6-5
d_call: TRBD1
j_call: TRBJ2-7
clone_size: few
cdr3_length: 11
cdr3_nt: TGTGCCAGCAGGGCAGGGGGCGAGCAGTACTTC
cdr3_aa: CASRAGGEQYF

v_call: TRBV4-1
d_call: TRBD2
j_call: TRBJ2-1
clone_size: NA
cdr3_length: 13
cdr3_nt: TGCGCCAGCAGCCAAGATTACAGCGGGAGACAGTTCTTC
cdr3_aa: CASSQDYSGRQFF

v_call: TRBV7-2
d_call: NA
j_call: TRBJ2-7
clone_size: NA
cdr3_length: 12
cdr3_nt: TGTGCCAGCAGCTTCTTAGGGGGGGAGCAGTACTTC
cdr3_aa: CASSFLGGEQYF

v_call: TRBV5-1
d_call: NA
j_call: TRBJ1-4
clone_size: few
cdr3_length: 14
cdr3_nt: TGCGCCAGCAGCTCTGGATCAACTAATGAAAAACTGTTTTTT
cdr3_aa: CASSSGSTNEKLFF

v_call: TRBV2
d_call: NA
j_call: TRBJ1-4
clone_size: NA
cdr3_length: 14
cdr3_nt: TGTGCCAGCAGTGAAGCGCATGGAGGTGAAAAACTGTTTTTT
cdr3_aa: CASSEAHGGEKLFF

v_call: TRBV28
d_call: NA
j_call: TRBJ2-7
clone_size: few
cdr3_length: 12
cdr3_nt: TGTGCCAGCAGTTTATTCAAATACGAGCAGTACTTC
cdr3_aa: CASSLFKYEQYF

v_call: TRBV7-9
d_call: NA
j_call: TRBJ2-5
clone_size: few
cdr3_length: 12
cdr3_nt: TGTGCCAGCAGCCTTGGACATCAGACCCAGTACTTC
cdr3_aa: CASSLGHQTQYF

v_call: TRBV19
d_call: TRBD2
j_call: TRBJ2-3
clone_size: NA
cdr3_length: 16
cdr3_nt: TGTGCCAGTAGTATCCCGGGACTAGCGGCGACAGATACGCAGTATTTT
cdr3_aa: CASSIPGLAATDTQYF

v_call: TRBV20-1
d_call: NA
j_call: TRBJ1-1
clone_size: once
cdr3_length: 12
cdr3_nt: TGCAGTCAACAGGGCCTAAACACTGAAGCTTTCTTT
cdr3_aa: CSQQGLNTEAFF

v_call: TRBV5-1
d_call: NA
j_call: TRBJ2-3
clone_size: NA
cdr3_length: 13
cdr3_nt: TGCGCCAGCAGCTTCGCGGTGCTAGATACGCAGTATTTT
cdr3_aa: CASSFAVLDTQYF

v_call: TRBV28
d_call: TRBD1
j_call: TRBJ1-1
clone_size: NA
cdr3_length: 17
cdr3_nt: TGTGCCAGCAGTTTATTGTGGACAGGCCTTCTGAACACTGAAGCTTTCTTT
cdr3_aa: CASSLLWTGLLNTEAFF

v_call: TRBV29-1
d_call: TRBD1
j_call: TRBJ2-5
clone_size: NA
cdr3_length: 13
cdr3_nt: TGCAGCGTTTCCGGACAGGGGGGAGAGACCCAGTACTTC
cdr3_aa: CSVSGQGGETQYF

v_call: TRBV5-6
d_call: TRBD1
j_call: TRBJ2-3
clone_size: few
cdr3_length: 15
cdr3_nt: TGTGCCAGCAGCGTACCGGGACAGGGCACAGATACGCAGTATTTT
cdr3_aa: CASSVPGQGTDTQYF

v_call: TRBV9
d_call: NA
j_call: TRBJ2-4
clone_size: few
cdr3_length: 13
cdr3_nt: TGTGCCAGCAGCGTAGAAGCTGGAAGCATTCAGTACTTC
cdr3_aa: CASSVEAGSIQYF

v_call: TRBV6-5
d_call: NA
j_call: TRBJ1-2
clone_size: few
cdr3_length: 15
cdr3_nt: TGTGCCAGCAGTTTCGATCGGACCCACTACTATGGCTACACCTTC
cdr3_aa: CASSFDRTHYYGYTF

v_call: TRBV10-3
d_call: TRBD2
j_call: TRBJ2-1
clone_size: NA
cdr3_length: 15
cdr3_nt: TGTGCCATCAGGGATAGCGGGAGCTCCTACAATGAGCAGTTCTTC
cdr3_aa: CAIRDSGSSYNEQFF

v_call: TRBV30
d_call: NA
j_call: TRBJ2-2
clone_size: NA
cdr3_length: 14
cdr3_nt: TGTGCCTGGAGTGTGCGGCAGGTCACCGGGGAGCTGTTTTTT
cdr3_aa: CAWSVRQVTGELFF

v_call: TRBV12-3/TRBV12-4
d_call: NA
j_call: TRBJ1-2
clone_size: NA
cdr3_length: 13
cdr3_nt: TGTGCCAGCAGTTTCGGGGAATCGGAAGGCTACACCTTC
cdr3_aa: CASSFGESEGYTF

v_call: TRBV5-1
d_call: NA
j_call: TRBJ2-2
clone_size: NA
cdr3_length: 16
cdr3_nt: TGCGCCAGCAGTACCCCTAGAGGAGGGAACACCGGGGAGCTGTTTTTT
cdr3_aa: CASSTPRGGNTGELFF

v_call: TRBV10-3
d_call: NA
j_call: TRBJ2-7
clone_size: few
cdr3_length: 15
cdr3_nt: TGTGCCACAGGGGGTAGCGGAAAGCTTGGCCACGAGCAGTACTTC
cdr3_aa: CATGGSGKLGHEQYF

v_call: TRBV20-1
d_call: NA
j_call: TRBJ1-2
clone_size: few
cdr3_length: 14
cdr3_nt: TGCAGTGCTATCAACAGGGATAGGAACTATGGCTACACCTTC
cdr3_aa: CSAINRDRNYGYTF

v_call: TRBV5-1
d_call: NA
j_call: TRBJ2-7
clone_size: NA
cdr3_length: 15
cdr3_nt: TGCGCCAGCAAACCTAGGACGGACACCCCCTACGAGCAGTACTTC
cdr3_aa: CASKPRTDTPYEQYF

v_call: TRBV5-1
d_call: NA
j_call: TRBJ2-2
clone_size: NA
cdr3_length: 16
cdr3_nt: TGCGCCAGCAGCTTTCTGGCAGAACAGAACACCGGGGAGCTGTTTTTT
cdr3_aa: CASSFLAEQNTGELFF

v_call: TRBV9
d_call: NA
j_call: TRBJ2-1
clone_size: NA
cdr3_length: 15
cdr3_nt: TGTGCCAGCAGCGTGGGGATGGGCTCCTACAATGAGCAGTTCTTC
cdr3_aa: CASSVGMGSYNEQFF

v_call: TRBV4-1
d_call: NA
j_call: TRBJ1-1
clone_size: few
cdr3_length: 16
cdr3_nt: TGCGCCAGCAGCCAAGATCAGTACCGAGTGAACACTGAAGCTTTCTTT
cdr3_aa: CASSQDQYRVNTEAFF

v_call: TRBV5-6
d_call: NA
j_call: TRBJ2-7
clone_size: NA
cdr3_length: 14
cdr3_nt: TGTGCCAGCTCTAGACAGGTGGGGTCCTACGAGCAGTACTTC
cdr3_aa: CASSRQVGSYEQYF

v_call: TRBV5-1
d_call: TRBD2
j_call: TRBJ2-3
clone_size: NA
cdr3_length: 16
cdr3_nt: TGCGCCAGCAGCAGATCAGGACTAGCGTGGACAGATACGCAGTATTTT
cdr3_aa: CASSRSGLAWTDTQYF

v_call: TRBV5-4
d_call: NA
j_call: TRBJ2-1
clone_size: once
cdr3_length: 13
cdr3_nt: TGTGCCAGCAGCCGGGGGAGTAACGATGAGCAGTTCTTC
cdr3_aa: CASSRGSNDEQFF

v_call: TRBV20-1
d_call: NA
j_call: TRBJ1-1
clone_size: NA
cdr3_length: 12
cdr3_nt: TGCAGTGCTTTGACGGTGAACACTGAAGCTTTCTTT
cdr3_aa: CSALTVNTEAFF

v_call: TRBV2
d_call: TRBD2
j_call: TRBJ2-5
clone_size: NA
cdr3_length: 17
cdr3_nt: TGTGCCAGCAGAACTAGCGGGAGTATCCAAGCGGGAGAGACCCAGTACTTC
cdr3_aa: CASRTSGSIQAGETQYF

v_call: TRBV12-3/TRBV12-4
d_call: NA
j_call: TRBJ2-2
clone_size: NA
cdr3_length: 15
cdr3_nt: TGTGCCAGCAGTCCAAACAGGGTGCACACCGGGGAGCTGTTTTTT
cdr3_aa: CASSPNRVHTGELFF

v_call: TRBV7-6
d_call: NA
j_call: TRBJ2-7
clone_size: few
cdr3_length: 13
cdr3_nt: TGTGCCAGCAGCCCAGAGGCTGGTTACGAGCAGTACTTC
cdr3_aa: CASSPEAGYEQYF